This TCR beta chain was sequenced during a study of blood T cell repertoires in COVID-19. The CDR3 contains 13 residues. Germline CDR1 reads MDHEN; CDR2 reads SYDVKM. V dropped 7 bases and J dropped 4 bases, with 11 bases sitting between them. Assay used: immunoSEQ multiplex PCR; TCRdb lists only in-frame clones, some missing. The sample has around 250,000 clones, about nine tenths seen once. The V gene is TRBV28, the J gene TRBJ1-3; no reliable D call. Sequencing was done on a sample of peripheral blood. The sequence was collected from a man in his 60s with acute or convalescent COVID-19. The CDR3 reads CASIPGGGNTIYF. The CDR3 nucleotides are TGTGCCAGCATCCCGGGTGGAGGAAACACCATATATTTT. Full variable domain (outside the CDR3, taken from reference TRBV28 and TRBJ1-3): DVKVTQSSRYLVKRTGEKVFLECVQDMDHENMFWYRQDPGLGLRLIYFSYDVKMKEKGDIPEGYSVSREKKERFSLILESASTNQTSMYLCASIPGGGNTIYFGEGSWLTVV.